The present entry profiles one TCR beta chain with its context. Germline trimming cut 5 bases from V and 5 bases from J; bases unmatched to any gene: 16. Germline V gives CDR1 MNHEY, CDR2 SMNVEV (reference sequence). The CDR3 consists of 17 residues. Sequenced by immunoSEQ multiplex PCR; TCRdb stores in-frame clones only, minus some. The sample includes around 140,000 clones, more than 75% seen only once; the top ten take around 10%. This entry belongs to a study of cytomegalovirus exposure and HLA in healthy donors. For the study at large: A later analysis reported the same platform for the approximately 110 validation repertoires and the approximately 700 first-cohort repertoires.

The clonotype comes from a man aged 18 to 30 in good health and CMV-seropositive. Sequenced: PBMCs. J is TRBJ2-7 and V is TRBV27; 9 positions match TRBD1. The CDR3 loop reads CASSIRTGVVGGHEQYF. The CDR3 DNA follows: TGTGCCAGCAGTATCCGGACAGGGGTGGTCGGAGGGCACGAGCAGTACTTC.